These T cell receptor beta chains were read from a single sample in a study of tissue T cells after allogeneic stem cell transplantation. The data were produced by immunoSEQ multiplex PCR, yet TCRdb's version contains in-frame clones alone and is incomplete. This table has some 45,000 clones, more than 90% appearing once. The sequencing used blood, collected before transplantation. The receptors were gathered from a woman aged 40-69 years who later had graft-versus-host disease after an allogeneic stem cell transplant. Both conserved end residues are part of each CDR3. Fields, in order: CDR3 protein, CDR3 DNA, D gene, J gene, V gene, clone size. A D gene is named only where the DNA matches it firmly. Where a row states a size, it is once, few, many or the class of an expanded clone; other rows omit it.

CDR3 protein: CASSHSGSGAGELFF
CDR3 DNA: TGTGCCAGCAGCCATAGCGGGAGTGGGGCCGGGGAGCTGTTTTTT
D gene: TRBD2
J gene: TRBJ2-2
V gene: TRBV11-2
clone size: .

CDR3 protein: CASSKDYQETQYF
CDR3 DNA: TGTGCCAGCAGCAAGGACTACCAAGAGACCCAGTACTTC
D gene: .
J gene: TRBJ2-5
V gene: TRBV6-5
clone size: .

CDR3 protein: CASSGTGGQETQYF
CDR3 DNA: TGTGCCTCCTCCGGGACAGGGGGTCAAGAGACCCAGTACTTC
D gene: TRBD1
J gene: TRBJ2-5
V gene: TRBV10-3
clone size: .

CDR3 protein: CASSPGSGAVDEQYF
CDR3 DNA: TGTGCCAGCTCCCCGGGTAGCGGTGCCGTCGACGAGCAGTACTTC
D gene: .
J gene: TRBJ2-7
V gene: TRBV18
clone size: .

CDR3 protein: CASSQDPGGFTEAFF
CDR3 DNA: TGCGCCAGCAGCCAAGATCCCGGGGGCTTCACTGAAGCTTTCTTT
D gene: .
J gene: TRBJ1-1
V gene: TRBV4-1
clone size: .

CDR3 protein: CASSLAVQNYEQYF
CDR3 DNA: TGTGCCAGCAGCTTGGCCGTACAAAACTACGAGCAGTACTTC
D gene: .
J gene: TRBJ2-7
V gene: TRBV5-5
clone size: once

CDR3 protein: CASSPMSGANYGYTF
CDR3 DNA: TGTGCCAGCTCACCCATGTCGGGAGCTAACTATGGCTACACCTTC
D gene: .
J gene: TRBJ1-2
V gene: TRBV18
clone size: .

CDR3 protein: CASSQAFGGSGSTEAFF
CDR3 DNA: TGCGCCAGCAGCCAAGCCTTTGGGGGATCAGGTTCCACTGAAGCTTTCTTT
D gene: .
J gene: TRBJ1-1
V gene: TRBV4-3
clone size: .

CDR3 protein: CAWTIIEATYNSPLHF
CDR3 DNA: TGTGCCTGGACTATCATAGAAGCCACCTATAATTCACCCCTCCACTTT
D gene: .
J gene: TRBJ1-6
V gene: TRBV30
clone size: few

CDR3 protein: CASSLLAGYEQYF
CDR3 DNA: TGTGCCAGCAGTCTTTTAGCGGGCTACGAGCAGTACTTC
D gene: TRBD2
J gene: TRBJ2-7
V gene: TRBV27
clone size: .

CDR3 protein: CASSDRGWGNTIYF
CDR3 DNA: TGTGCCAGCAGCGACAGGGGTTGGGGAAACACCATATATTTT
D gene: TRBD1
J gene: TRBJ1-3
V gene: TRBV7-2
clone size: once

CDR3 protein: CASTDRVLETQYF
CDR3 DNA: TGTGCCAGCACCGACAGAGTTTTGGAGACCCAGTACTTC
D gene: .
J gene: TRBJ2-5
V gene: TRBV6-5
clone size: .

CDR3 protein: CASSLPPPRQYF
CDR3 DNA: TGTGCCAGCTCACTCCCTCCCCCACGGCAGTACTTC
D gene: .
J gene: TRBJ2-7
V gene: TRBV27
clone size: .

CDR3 protein: CASTTSGANAQYF
CDR3 DNA: TGTGCCAGCACTACCTCGGGGGCGAACGCGCAGTATTTT
D gene: .
J gene: TRBJ2-3
V gene: TRBV5-4
clone size: .

CDR3 protein: CSVVSRGAGANVLTF
CDR3 DNA: TGCAGCGTTGTGTCCAGAGGGGCTGGGGCCAACGTCCTGACTTTC
D gene: .
J gene: TRBJ2-6
V gene: TRBV29-1
clone size: .

CDR3 protein: CASRPQGAPNTGELFF
CDR3 DNA: TGTGCCAGTAGGCCACAGGGGGCCCCGAACACCGGGGAGCTGTTTTTT
D gene: TRBD1
J gene: TRBJ2-2
V gene: TRBV19
clone size: .

CDR3 protein: CASSWPGGTVNEQFF
CDR3 DNA: TGTGCCAGCAGCTGGCCCGGCGGGACGGTGAATGAGCAGTTCTTC
D gene: .
J gene: TRBJ2-1
V gene: TRBV7-2
clone size: .

CDR3 protein: CASSYGGTGGQRNQPQHF
CDR3 DNA: TGTGCCAGCAGTTACGGGGGGACAGGGGGCCAGCGCAATCAGCCCCAGCATTTT
D gene: TRBD1
J gene: TRBJ1-5
V gene: TRBV6-2/TRBV6-3
clone size: .

CDR3 protein: CASRSNNTAGTDTQYF
CDR3 DNA: TGTGCCAGCAGGTCCAACAACACCGCGGGGACAGATACGCAGTATTTT
D gene: .
J gene: TRBJ2-3
V gene: TRBV7-9
clone size: .

CDR3 protein: CASSYTGGQREQYF
CDR3 DNA: TGTGCCAGCAGTTACACAGGGGGCCAGCGAGAGCAGTACTTC
D gene: TRBD1
J gene: TRBJ2-7
V gene: TRBV2
clone size: .

CDR3 protein: CASSLEGNAVGYTF
CDR3 DNA: TGTGCCAGCAGCTTAGAGGGGAATGCGGTTGGCTACACCTTC
D gene: .
J gene: TRBJ1-2
V gene: TRBV11-2
clone size: once

CDR3 protein: CSARALETQYF
CDR3 DNA: TGCAGTGCTAGAGCCCTAGAGACCCAGTACTTC
D gene: .
J gene: TRBJ2-5
V gene: TRBV20-1
clone size: .

CDR3 protein: CASSLGGTREAPLHF
CDR3 DNA: TGTGCCAGCAGCTTAGGAGGGACTAGGGAAGCACCCCTCCACTTT
D gene: .
J gene: TRBJ1-6
V gene: TRBV7-9
clone size: few

CDR3 protein: CATRADSSYNEQFF
CDR3 DNA: TGTGCCACCAGGGCGGATAGCTCCTACAATGAGCAGTTCTTC
D gene: .
J gene: TRBJ2-1
V gene: TRBV15
clone size: .

CDR3 protein: CATSETSGRLGDTQYF
CDR3 DNA: TGTGCCACCAGTGAAACTAGCGGGAGACTTGGCGATACGCAGTATTTT
D gene: TRBD2
J gene: TRBJ2-3
V gene: TRBV24-1
clone size: .

CDR3 protein: CATSKGGNGQPQHF
CDR3 DNA: TGTGCCACCAGCAAGGGAGGGAACGGTCAGCCCCAGCATTTT
D gene: .
J gene: TRBJ1-5
V gene: TRBV15
clone size: once

CDR3 protein: CASSPDGVVETQYF
CDR3 DNA: TGTGCCAGCAGTCCCGACGGGGTAGTGGAGACCCAGTACTTC
D gene: .
J gene: TRBJ2-5
V gene: TRBV11-2
clone size: .

CDR3 protein: CASSLRRGANTGELFF
CDR3 DNA: TGTGCCAGCAGCTTACGGCGGGGGGCAAACACCGGGGAGCTGTTTTTT
D gene: TRBD2
J gene: TRBJ2-2
V gene: TRBV7-3
clone size: .

CDR3 protein: CASSYSYDQPQHF
CDR3 DNA: TGTGCCAGCAGTTACTCGTATGATCAGCCCCAGCATTTT
D gene: .
J gene: TRBJ1-5
V gene: TRBV6-5
clone size: once

CDR3 protein: CATSEPGLAGGPDSSYEQYF
CDR3 DNA: TGTGCCACCAGTGAGCCGGGACTAGCGGGAGGCCCTGATAGCTCCTACGAGCAGTACTTC
D gene: TRBD2
J gene: TRBJ2-7
V gene: TRBV24-1
clone size: .

CDR3 protein: CASSLGQGANSPLHF
CDR3 DNA: TGTGCCAGCAGCTTGGGACAGGGGGCTAATTCACCCCTCCACTTT
D gene: TRBD1
J gene: TRBJ1-6
V gene: TRBV5-6
clone size: once

CDR3 protein: CASSLSLRGNQPQHF
CDR3 DNA: TGTGCCAGCAGTTTATCCCTTAGGGGCAATCAGCCCCAGCATTTT
D gene: .
J gene: TRBJ1-5
V gene: TRBV27
clone size: .

CDR3 protein: CASSDRGEDTQYF
CDR3 DNA: TGTGCCAGCAGTGACAGGGGGGAAGATACGCAGTATTTT
D gene: TRBD1
J gene: TRBJ2-3
V gene: TRBV28
clone size: .

CDR3 protein: CASSLSPGTSGRDTQYF
CDR3 DNA: TGTGCCAGCAGTTTATCGCCAGGGACTAGCGGGAGGGATACGCAGTATTTT
D gene: TRBD2
J gene: TRBJ2-3
V gene: TRBV27
clone size: .

CDR3 protein: CAISEDSNSNQPQHF
CDR3 DNA: TGTGCCATCAGTGAGGACAGTAATAGCAATCAGCCCCAGCATTTT
D gene: .
J gene: TRBJ1-5
V gene: TRBV10-3
clone size: .

CDR3 protein: CASSLEGGVSYNEQFF
CDR3 DNA: TGTGCCAGCAGTTTAGAGGGCGGGGTCTCCTACAATGAGCAGTTCTTC
D gene: .
J gene: TRBJ2-1
V gene: TRBV27
clone size: .

CDR3 protein: CAISGRQENTEAFF
CDR3 DNA: TGTGCCATCAGTGGACGACAGGAGAACACTGAAGCTTTCTTT
D gene: .
J gene: TRBJ1-1
V gene: TRBV10-3
clone size: .

CDR3 protein: CASSLSGTYEQYF
CDR3 DNA: TGTGCCAGCAGCTTGTCCGGAACCTACGAGCAGTACTTC
D gene: .
J gene: TRBJ2-7
V gene: TRBV7-9
clone size: .

CDR3 protein: CASSLDGMNTEAFF
CDR3 DNA: TGCGCCAGCAGCTTGGACGGTATGAACACTGAAGCTTTCTTT
D gene: .
J gene: TRBJ1-1
V gene: TRBV5-1
clone size: .

CDR3 protein: CASSLRASGIYEQYF
CDR3 DNA: TGTGCCAGCAGCTTAAGGGCTAGCGGGATCTACGAGCAGTACTTC
D gene: TRBD2
J gene: TRBJ2-7
V gene: TRBV7-3
clone size: .

CDR3 protein: CASSQDPGGGNEQYF
CDR3 DNA: TGCGCCAGCAGCCAAGACCCGGGAGGGGGAAACGAGCAGTACTTC
D gene: TRBD2
J gene: TRBJ2-7
V gene: TRBV4-1
clone size: .

CDR3 protein: CASSLRGAGNTIYF
CDR3 DNA: TGTGCCAGCAGCTTACGAGGGGCTGGAAACACCATATATTTT
D gene: .
J gene: TRBJ1-3
V gene: TRBV5-6
clone size: .

CDR3 protein: CATSDFSSGEQFF
CDR3 DNA: TGTGCCACCAGTGATTTTTCCAGTGGGGAGCAGTTCTTC
D gene: .
J gene: TRBJ2-1
V gene: TRBV24-1
clone size: .

CDR3 protein: CASSRGTGANVLTF
CDR3 DNA: TGTGCCAGCAGCAGGGGCACTGGGGCCAACGTCCTGACTTTC
D gene: .
J gene: TRBJ2-6
V gene: TRBV13
clone size: .

CDR3 protein: CASSRGQGANEQYF
CDR3 DNA: TGTGCCAGCAGCCGCGGACAGGGGGCCAACGAGCAGTACTTC
D gene: TRBD1
J gene: TRBJ2-7
V gene: TRBV6-5
clone size: .

CDR3 protein: CASSLGYRAGSPLHF
CDR3 DNA: TGTGCCAGCAGCTTAGGGTACAGGGCCGGATCACCCCTCCACTTT
D gene: .
J gene: TRBJ1-6
V gene: TRBV7-2
clone size: once

CDR3 protein: CASRRLAGGTGELFF
CDR3 DNA: TGTGCCAGCAGACGACTAGCGGGAGGGACCGGGGAGCTGTTTTTT
D gene: TRBD2
J gene: TRBJ2-2
V gene: TRBV9
clone size: .

CDR3 protein: CASSLDGRGSAQHF
CDR3 DNA: TGTGCCAGCAGCTTGGATGGCCGGGGCTCGGCCCAGCATTTT
D gene: .
J gene: TRBJ1-5
V gene: TRBV5-5
clone size: .

CDR3 protein: CATRGTRTYNEQFF
CDR3 DNA: TGCGCCACTCGGGGGACTAGGACCTACAATGAGCAGTTCTTC
D gene: TRBD2
J gene: TRBJ2-1
V gene: TRBV10-2
clone size: .

CDR3 protein: CASSNISRRSQETQYF
CDR3 DNA: TGTGCCAGCAGTAATATTTCTAGGAGGAGCCAAGAGACCCAGTACTTC
D gene: .
J gene: TRBJ2-5
V gene: TRBV6-2/TRBV6-3
clone size: .

CDR3 protein: CASSLGSGQGRAYEQYF
CDR3 DNA: TGTGCCAGCAGCTTAGGCTCGGGACAGGGAAGGGCCTACGAGCAGTACTTC
D gene: TRBD1
J gene: TRBJ2-7
V gene: TRBV7-2
clone size: once